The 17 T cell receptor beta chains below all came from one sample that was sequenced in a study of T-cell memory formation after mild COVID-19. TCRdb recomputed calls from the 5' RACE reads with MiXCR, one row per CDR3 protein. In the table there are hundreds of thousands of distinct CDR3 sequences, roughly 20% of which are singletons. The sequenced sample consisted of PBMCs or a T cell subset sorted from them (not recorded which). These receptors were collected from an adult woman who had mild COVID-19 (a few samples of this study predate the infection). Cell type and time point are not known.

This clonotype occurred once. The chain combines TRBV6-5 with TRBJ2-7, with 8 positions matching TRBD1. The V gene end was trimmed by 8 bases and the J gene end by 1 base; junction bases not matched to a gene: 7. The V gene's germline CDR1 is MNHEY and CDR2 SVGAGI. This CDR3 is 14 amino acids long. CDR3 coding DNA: TGTGCCAGCGCGCGTCAGGGGGCGTCCTACGAGCAGTACTTC. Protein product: CASARQGASYEQYF.

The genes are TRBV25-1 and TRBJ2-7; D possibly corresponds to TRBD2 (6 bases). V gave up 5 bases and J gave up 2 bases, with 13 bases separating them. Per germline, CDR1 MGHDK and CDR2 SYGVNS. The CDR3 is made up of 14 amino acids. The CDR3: CASSKWGDAYEQYF. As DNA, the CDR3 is TGTGCCAGCAGTAAATGGGGGGACGCCTACGAGCAGTACTTC.

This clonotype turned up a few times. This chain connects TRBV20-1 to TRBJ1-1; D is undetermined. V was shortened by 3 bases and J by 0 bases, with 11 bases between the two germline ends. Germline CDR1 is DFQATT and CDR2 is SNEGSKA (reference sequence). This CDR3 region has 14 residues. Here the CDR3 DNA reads TGCAGTGCTAGTGACGGGAGAATGAACACTGAAGCTTTCTTT. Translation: CSASDGRMNTEAFF.

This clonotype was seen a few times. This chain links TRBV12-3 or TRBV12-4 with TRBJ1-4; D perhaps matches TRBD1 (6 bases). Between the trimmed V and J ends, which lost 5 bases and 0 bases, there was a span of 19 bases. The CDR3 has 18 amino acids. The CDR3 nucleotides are TGTGCCAGCAGTCTCCGAACCAGCCACAGGGCAACTAATGAAAAACTGTTTTTT. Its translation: CASSLRTSHRATNEKLFF.

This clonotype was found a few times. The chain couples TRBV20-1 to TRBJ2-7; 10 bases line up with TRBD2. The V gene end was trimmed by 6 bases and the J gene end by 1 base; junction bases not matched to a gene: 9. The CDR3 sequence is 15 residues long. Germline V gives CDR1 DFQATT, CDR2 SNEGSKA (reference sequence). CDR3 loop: CSANVLAGPSYEQYF. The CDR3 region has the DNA TGCAGTGCCAACGTACTAGCGGGGCCGTCCTACGAGCAGTACTTC.

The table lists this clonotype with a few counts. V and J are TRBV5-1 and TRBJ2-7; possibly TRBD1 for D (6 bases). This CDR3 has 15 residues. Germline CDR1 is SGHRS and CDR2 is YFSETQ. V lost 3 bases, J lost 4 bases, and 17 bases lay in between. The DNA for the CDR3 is TGCGCCAGCAGCTCACGTGGGAGACAGGAGTACGAGCAGTACTTC. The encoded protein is CASSSRGRQEYEQYF.

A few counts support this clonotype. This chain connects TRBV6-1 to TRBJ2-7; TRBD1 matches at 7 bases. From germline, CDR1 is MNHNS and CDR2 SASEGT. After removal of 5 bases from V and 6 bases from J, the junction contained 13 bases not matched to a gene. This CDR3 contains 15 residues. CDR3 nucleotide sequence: TGTGCCAGCAGTTTAGACGACAGGGCCCCTTCCGAGCAGTACTTC. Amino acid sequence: CASSLDDRAPSEQYF.

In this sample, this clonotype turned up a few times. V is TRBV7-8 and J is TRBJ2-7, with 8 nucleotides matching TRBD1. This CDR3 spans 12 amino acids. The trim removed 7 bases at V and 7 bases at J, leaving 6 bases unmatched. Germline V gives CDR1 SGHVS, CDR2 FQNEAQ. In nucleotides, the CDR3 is TGTGCCAGCACCCAGGGGGCGGGGGAGCAGTACTTC. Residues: CASTQGAGEQYF.

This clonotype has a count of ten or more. CDR3 nucleotides: TGTGCCAGCAGTTACCGCTTGGGACATACTAACTATGGCTACACCTTC. Protein: CASSYRLGHTNYGYTF. This chain links TRBV6-5 with TRBJ1-2; possibly TRBD1 for D (6 bases). The V gene's germline CDR1 is MNHEY and CDR2 SVGAGI. The CDR3 runs to 16 residues. V dropped 2 bases and J dropped 0 bases, with 13 bases sitting between them.

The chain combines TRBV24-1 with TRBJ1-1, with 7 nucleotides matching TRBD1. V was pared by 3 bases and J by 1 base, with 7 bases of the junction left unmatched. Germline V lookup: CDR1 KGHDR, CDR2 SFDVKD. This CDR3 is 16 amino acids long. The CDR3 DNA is TGTGCCACCAGTGATCCCAGACAGGGTCCGAACACTGAAGCTTTCTTT. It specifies CATSDPRQGPNTEAFF.

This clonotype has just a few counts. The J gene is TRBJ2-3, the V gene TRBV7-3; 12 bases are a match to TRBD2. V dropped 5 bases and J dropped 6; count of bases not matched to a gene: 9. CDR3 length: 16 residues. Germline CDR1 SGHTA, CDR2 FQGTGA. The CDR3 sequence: CASSPGGLAGVDTQYF. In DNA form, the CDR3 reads TGTGCCAGCAGCCCAGGGGGACTAGCGGGTGTCGATACGCAGTATTTT.

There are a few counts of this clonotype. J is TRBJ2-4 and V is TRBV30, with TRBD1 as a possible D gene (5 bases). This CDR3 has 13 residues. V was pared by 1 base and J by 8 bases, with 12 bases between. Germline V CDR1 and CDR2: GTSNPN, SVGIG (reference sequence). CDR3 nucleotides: TGTGCCTGGAGTGGACAGACGCCCTACATTCAGTACTTC. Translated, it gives CAWSGQTPYIQYF.

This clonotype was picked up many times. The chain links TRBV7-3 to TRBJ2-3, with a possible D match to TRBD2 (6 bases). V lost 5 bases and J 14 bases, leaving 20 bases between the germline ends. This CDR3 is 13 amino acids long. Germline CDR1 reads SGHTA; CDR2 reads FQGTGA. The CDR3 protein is CASSQQDYTQRYF. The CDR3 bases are TGTGCCAGCAGCCAACAGGACTATACACAACGGTATTTT.

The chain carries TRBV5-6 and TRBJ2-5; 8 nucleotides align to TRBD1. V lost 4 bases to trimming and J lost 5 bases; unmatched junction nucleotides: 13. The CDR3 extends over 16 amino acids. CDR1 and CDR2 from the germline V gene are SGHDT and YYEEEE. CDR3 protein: CASSPRWTGIGETQYF. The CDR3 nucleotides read TGTGCCAGCAGCCCGCGCTGGACAGGGATCGGGGAGACCCAGTACTTC.

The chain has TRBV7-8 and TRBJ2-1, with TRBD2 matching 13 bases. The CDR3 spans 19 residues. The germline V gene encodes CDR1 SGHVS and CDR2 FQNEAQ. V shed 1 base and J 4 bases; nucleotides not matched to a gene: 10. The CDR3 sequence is CASSLGRGLAGEKYNEQFF. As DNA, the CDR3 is TGTGCCAGCAGCTTAGGGAGAGGACTAGCGGGGGAGAAATACAATGAGCAGTTCTTC.

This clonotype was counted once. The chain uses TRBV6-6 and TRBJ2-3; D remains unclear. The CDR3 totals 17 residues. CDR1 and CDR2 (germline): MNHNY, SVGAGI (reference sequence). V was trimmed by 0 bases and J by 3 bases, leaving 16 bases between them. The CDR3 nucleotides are TGTGCCAGCAGTTACTCGACGCCGCTGGGGTTTACAGATACGCAGTATTTT. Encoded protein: CASSYSTPLGFTDTQYF.

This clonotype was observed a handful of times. CDR3 residues: CSATGTSVYEQYF. The CDR3 region has the DNA TGCAGCGCCACCGGGACTAGCGTCTACGAGCAGTACTTC. V and J are TRBV29-1 and TRBJ2-7; 10 bases match TRBD2. This CDR3 contains 13 residues. Losses at the gene ends were 7 bases for V and 3 bases for J; bases not matched to a gene: 6. In germline, CDR1 is SQVTM, CDR2 ANQGSEA.